This entry lists 27 T cell receptor beta chains sequenced from one sample in a study of molecular identifiers for immune sequencing clone quantification. TCRdb recomputed calls from the PCR reads with MiXCR, one row per CDR3 protein. The sample contains about 500,000 distinct CDR3 sequences, 20% to 25% of which appear only once. Material for sequencing was naive CD8+ T cells from blood, with Jurkat cell RNA spiked in. The subset was: FACS-sorted CD8+CD4-CCR7+CD45RA+ naive T cells. The receptors originated from a human donor in good health. Some libraries in this study had Jurkat cell RNA spiked in.

This clonotype was seen repeatedly, ten times or more. The rearrangement uses TRBV4-1 and TRBJ1-5; no definite D call. Germline CDR1 reads MGHRA; CDR2 reads YSYEKL. The V end lost 4 bases, the J end lost 4 bases, and 8 bases lay between the germline ends. The CDR3 totals 13 residues. The CDR3 loop is CASSPAGNQPQHF. The CDR3 nucleotides read TGCGCCAGCAGCCCCGCCGGGAATCAGCCCCAGCATTTT.

This clonotype appeared many times. The chain combines TRBV19 with TRBJ2-2; D is uncertain. CDR1 is LNHDA and CDR2 is SQIVND in the germline V gene (reference sequence). The CDR3 totals 13 residues. Between the trimmed V and J ends, which lost 3 bases and 5 bases, there was a span of 7 bases. The CDR3, as DNA: TGTGCCAGTAGTATTGCCGGGACCGGGGAGCTGTTTTTT. Protein sequence: CASSIAGTGELFF.

A remark on this clonotype: Its ends do not fully match the called genes, so a read error is possible. The chain employs TRBV5-3 and TRBJ2-1, with a possible D match to TRBD1 (5 bases). TRBV5-3 is an open reading frame, and its role is uncertain. This CDR3 contains 15 residues. The CDR3 nucleotides are TGTGCCAGCAGCTTATCCGGACAAAGAAACAATGAGCAGTTCTTC. Residues: CASSLSGQRNNEQFF.

A note on this clonotype: Lacking the conserved final phenylalanine or tryptophan, this CDR3 likely reflects a read error. The chain links TRBV15 to TRBJ2-6; 7 nucleotides agree with TRBD2. J lost 1 base, V lost 1 base, and 7 bases had no gene match. Germline CDR1 LNHNV, CDR2 YYDKDF (reference sequence). This CDR3 is built from 18 residues. CDR3 sequence: CATSRVGGVGSGANVLTS. The DNA of the CDR3 is TGTGCCACCAGCAGAGTTGGGGGGGTCGGTTCTGGGGCCAACGTCCTGACTTCC.

This clonotype was observed many times. V gene TRBV7-9 combines with J gene TRBJ1-1; 9 bases match TRBD1. CDR3 length: 15 residues. CDR1 and CDR2 (germline): SEHNR, FQNEAQ (reference sequence). Trimming took 5 bases from V and 2 from J; bases not matched to a gene: 6. The DNA of the CDR3 is TGTGCCAGCAGCCAAGGACAGGGGATTAACACTGAAGCTTTCTTT. This translates into CASSQGQGINTEAFF.

Note on this clonotype: A much larger clone differs from this one at a single base, so this may be a read error. The chain employs TRBV6-2 or TRBV6-3 and TRBJ1-5; weak D call: TRBD1 (5 bases). Deletions cut 0 bases from V and 1 base from J, with 13 bases between. Germline V CDR1 and CDR2: MNHEY, SVGEGT. The length of the CDR3 is 17 residues. CDR3 amino acids: CASSYSAGKGSNQPQHF. For the CDR3, the DNA is TGTGCCAGCAGTTACTCGGCGGGGAAGGGGAGCAATCAGCCCCAGCATTTT.

There are a few counts of this clonotype. The gene calls are TRBV6-9 and TRBJ1-3; 8 nucleotides align to TRBD1. The ends lost 6 bases at V and 0 bases at J; junction bases unmatched: 4. The CDR3 covers 15 residues. Per the germline V gene, CDR1 is MNHGY and CDR2 is SVAAGI. CDR3 region: CASRGTGYSGNTIYF. CDR3 nucleotides: TGTGCCAGCAGGGGGACAGGCTACTCTGGAAACACCATATATTTT.

This clonotype was counted once. A much larger clone is a single base away; this may be a read error. The J gene is TRBJ2-2, the V gene TRBV19; 10 positions agree with TRBD1. Germline assignment: CDR1 LNHDA and CDR2 SQIVND (reference sequence). The CDR3 spans 15 residues. After removal of 4 bases from V and 6 bases from J, the junction contained 5 bases not matched to a gene. Written as DNA, the CDR3 is TGTGCCAGTAGTAGAGACAGGGGGCGCGCCGGGGAGCTGTTTTTT. Amino acid sequence: CASSRDRGRAGELFF.

J is TRBJ2-3 and V is TRBV9, with 9 bases aligning to TRBD2. V shed 2 bases, J shed 2 bases, and the junction held 6 bases outside the gene matches. Germline loops: CDR1 SGDLS, CDR2 YYNGEE. The CDR3 has 16 amino acids. CDR3 loop: CASSVDSGGLTDTQYF. In DNA, the CDR3 is TGTGCCAGCAGCGTCGATAGCGGGGGCCTCACAGATACGCAGTATTTT.

This clonotype was seen ten or more times. The genes are TRBV12-3 or TRBV12-4 and TRBJ1-1; possible D gene TRBD1, 5 bases. The V end was cut by 9 bases, the J end by 0 bases, with 11 bases between. The CDR3 is 13 residues long. The CDR3 nucleotides read TGTGCCAGTCGGGCAGGGCTGAACACTGAAGCTTTCTTT. This translates into CASRAGLNTEAFF.

This clonotype was seen only a few times. V gene TRBV9 combines with J gene TRBJ2-5, with 13 bases lining up with TRBD2. Germline CDR1 SGDLS, CDR2 YYNGEE. This CDR3 is 17 amino acids long. V was pared by 5 bases and J by 5 bases, with 12 bases of the junction left unmatched. CDR3 protein: CASSTRGLAGVGETQYF. Written as DNA, the CDR3 is TGTGCCAGCAGTACCCGAGGACTAGCGGGAGTGGGGGAGACCCAGTACTTC.

Only a few counts were recorded for this clonotype. J is TRBJ1-1 and V is TRBV6-2 or TRBV6-3; no firm D call. CDR1 and CDR2 from the germline V gene are MNHEY and SVGEGT. CDR3 length equals 17 residues. V shed 6 bases and J shed 6 bases, with 26 bases lying between them. CDR3 in amino acids: CASSLNPPRKQRAEAFF. In DNA form, the CDR3 reads TGTGCCAGCAGCCTAAATCCCCCGCGGAAGCAGAGAGCTGAAGCTTTCTTT.

This clonotype was detected a few times. CDR3 sequence reads: CSAWGLAGAVAETQYF. DNA of the CDR3: TGCAGTGCGTGGGGACTAGCGGGAGCCGTGGCGGAGACCCAGTACTTC. The rearrangement joins TRBV20-1 to TRBJ2-5, with 14 positions matching TRBD2. Unmatched junction bases numbered 11, after V lost 6 bases and J lost 5 bases. Per germline, CDR1 DFQATT and CDR2 SNEGSKA (reference sequence). The CDR3 runs 16 residues.

This clonotype appeared a few times. The rearrangement links TRBV29-1 to TRBJ2-7; 7 bases align to TRBD2. The germline V gene has CDR1 SQVTM and CDR2 ANQGSEA. The CDR3 has 14 residues. J lost 1 base, V lost 4 bases, and 7 bases had no gene match. The CDR3, as DNA: TGCAGCGTTGCGGAGTCTAGCGGATCCTACGAGCAGTACTTC. Protein: CSVAESSGSYEQYF.

This chain links TRBV6-5 with TRBJ1-1, with a weak D call TRBD1 (6 bases). V lost 8 bases and J lost 5, with 21 bases in between. The CDR3 runs to 15 residues. Per the germline V gene, CDR1 is MNHEY and CDR2 is SVGAGI. The CDR3 DNA reads as TGTGCCAGCGGCCTACAGGGATTAGTTGAAACTGAAGCTTTCTTT. Protein product: CASGLQGLVETEAFF.

The sample holds a few counts of this clonotype. The chain combines TRBV29-1 with TRBJ1-2, with D maybe TRBD1 (5 bases). V gave up 7 bases and J gave up 6 bases, with 12 bases separating them. This CDR3 has 11 amino acids. Germline CDR1 SQVTM, CDR2 ANQGSEA. CDR3 residues: CSGVEGHGYTF. CDR3 in DNA: TGCAGCGGGGTGGAGGGGCATGGCTACACCTTC. The entire variable domain, with the rest obtained from reference TRBV29-1 and TRBJ1-2, is as follows: SAVISQKPSRDICQRGTSLTIQCQVDSQVTMMFWYRQQPGQSLTLIATANQGSEATYESGFVIDKFPISRPNLTFSTLTVSNMSPEDSSIYLCSGVEGHGYTFGSGTRLTVV.

V usage is TRBV15 and J usage is TRBJ2-3; 7 bases are a match to TRBD2. Per the germline V gene, CDR1 is LNHNV and CDR2 is YYDKDF (reference sequence). The CDR3 extends over 15 amino acids. The V and J ends lost 5 bases and 4 bases, in that order; junction bases with no gene match: 9. The CDR3: CATSGPAGVADTQYF. The CDR3 DNA reads as TGTGCCACCAGCGGGCCGGCGGGAGTGGCAGATACGCAGTATTTT.

This clonotype was seen once. This may arise from a read error, as a much more abundant clone is one base away. The chain joins TRBV29-1 to TRBJ1-1; no reliable D call. The CDR3 has 14 residues. Germline V gene lookup returns CDR1 SQVTM and CDR2 ANQGSEA. The V gene lost 7 bases and the J gene lost 0 bases, with 15 bases spanning the gap. Written as DNA, the CDR3 is TGCAGCGGGAGCGGGATAGGGCTGAACACTGAAGCTTTCTTT. It codes for CSGSGIGLNTEAFF. The full variable domain, with the rest looked up from reference TRBV29-1 and TRBJ1-1, is SAVISQKPSRDICQRGTSLTIQCQVDSQVTMMFWYRQQPGQSLTLIATANQGSEATYESGFVIDKFPISRPNLTFSTLTVSNMSPEDSSIYLCSGSGIGLNTEAFFGQGTRLTVV.

About this clonotype: One base away lies a much larger clone, so this may be a sequencing read error. The CDR3 nucleotides are TGCAGTGCTAGAGATTTAGGGCGCTCCTACGAGCAGTGCTTC. This encodes CSARDLGRSYEQCF. The chain employs TRBV20-1 and TRBJ2-7; the D is unclear. Germline V CDR1 and CDR2: DFQATT, SNEGSKA (reference sequence). This CDR3 is built from 14 residues.

Only a few counts were recorded for this clonotype. The chain carries TRBV27 and TRBJ2-7, with D perhaps matching TRBD2 (6 bases). Trimming removed 5 bases at V and 0 bases at J, with 14 bases between. The CDR3 has 15 amino acids. Germline values: CDR1 MNHEY, CDR2 SMNVEV (reference sequence). The CDR3 is CASSPLAPRSYEQYF. The CDR3 nucleotides read TGTGCCAGCAGTCCCCTAGCGCCCCGCTCCTACGAGCAGTACTTC.

The chain has TRBV30 and TRBJ2-7, with D maybe TRBD2 (6 bases). The V gene lost 2 bases and the J gene lost 3 bases, with 11 bases spanning the gap. The germline gives CDR1 GTSNPN, CDR2 SVGIG (reference sequence). The CDR3 runs to 13 residues. CDR3 protein: CAWSNGGVYEQYF. The CDR3 nucleotides are TGTGCCTGGAGTAACGGGGGTGTCTACGAGCAGTACTTC.

This clonotype has just a few counts. The chain is built from TRBV9 and TRBJ2-2, with D unresolved. Trimming stripped 4 bases from V and 4 bases from J, with 8 bases between. This CDR3 has 13 residues. Germline V CDR1 and CDR2: SGDLS, YYNGEE. CDR3 nucleotide sequence: TGTGCCAGCAGCCCTTGGGGCACCGGGGAGCTGTTTTTT. Its translation is CASSPWGTGELFF.

This clonotype was seen ten or more times. This chain links TRBV7-9 with TRBJ2-7; 7 nucleotides line up with TRBD1. Trimming took 6 bases from V and 5 from J; bases not matched to a gene: 7. Looked up from germline, CDR1 is SEHNR and CDR2 is FQNEAQ (reference sequence). This CDR3 contains 13 residues. CDR3 loop: CASRTTGDHEQYF. Here the CDR3 DNA reads TGTGCCAGCAGGACCACAGGGGACCACGAGCAGTACTTC.

In this sample, this clonotype turned up many times. The gene calls are TRBV5-1 and TRBJ2-7; 7 bases fit TRBD2. After removal of 2 bases from V and 3 bases from J, the junction contained 2 bases not matched to a gene. This CDR3 is 13 amino acids long. Germline loops: CDR1 SGHRS, CDR2 YFSETQ. The CDR3 nucleotides are TGCGCCAGCAGCTTTGCTAGCGGCTACGAGCAGTACTTC. This codes for CASSFASGYEQYF.

The V and J genes are TRBV24-1 and TRBJ2-1; D unclear. The CDR3 runs 12 residues. V gave up 4 bases and J gave up 5 bases, with 5 bases separating them. The germline gives CDR1 KGHDR, CDR2 SFDVKD. The CDR3 reads CATSEGNNEQFF. The CDR3 DNA reads as TGTGCCACCAGTGAGGGGAACAATGAGCAGTTCTTC.

This clonotype was detected ten times or more. The J gene is TRBJ2-5, the V gene TRBV5-1; D gene ambiguous. The CDR3 is made up of 12 amino acids. V dropped 0 bases and J dropped 5 bases, with 5 bases sitting between them. Germline loops: CDR1 SGHRS, CDR2 YFSETQ. The CDR3 coding sequence is TGCGCCAGCAGCTTGGATTCGGAGACCCAGTACTTC. This translates into CASSLDSETQYF. Drawing the rest from reference TRBV5-1 and TRBJ2-5, the complete variable domain is KAGVTQTPRYLIKTRGQQVTLSCSPISGHRSVSWYQQTPGQGLQFLFEYFSETQRNKGNFPGRFSGRQFSNSRSEMNVSTLELGDSALYLCASSLDSETQYFGPGTRLLVL.

This clonotype was observed many times. This sequence joins TRBV19 and TRBJ1-1; the D is unclear. The V end lost 5 bases, the J end lost 3 bases, and 10 bases lay between the germline ends. The CDR3 runs to 13 residues. Germline V gene lookup returns CDR1 LNHDA and CDR2 SQIVND (reference sequence). The CDR3 DNA reads TGTGCCAGTAGTTCTACGGTGGACACTGAAGCTTTCTTT. Translated, it gives CASSSTVDTEAFF.